The 9 T cell receptor beta chains presented below share a single source sample, sequenced in a study of early T cells in non-severe SARS-CoV-2 infection. TCRdb ran MiXCR on the 5' RACE reads and lists one entry per CDR3 protein. The sample yields roughly 51,000 distinct CDR3 sequences, roughly 6.5% seen once. Sequencing was performed on whole blood, taken at baseline. All receptors derive from an adult who was a healthcare worker with PCR-confirmed SARS-CoV-2 infection or an uninfected control (not recorded which).

The V and J genes are TRBV20-1 and TRBJ2-3, with TRBD1 identical over 8 bases. This CDR3 comprises 17 residues. Germline V CDR1 and CDR2: DFQATT, SNEGSKA (reference sequence). With 5 bases clipped from V and 2 bases from J, the junction kept 15 bases outside the gene matches. The DNA for the CDR3 is TGCAGTGCTTCCCCTCAGGGGGCTGGGGGTTTCACAGATACGCAGTATTTT. Translating gives CSASPQGAGGFTDTQYF.

The chain employs TRBV12-3 or TRBV12-4 and TRBJ1-6; D is uncertain. This CDR3 is built from 16 residues. V shed 1 base and J shed 10 bases, with 17 bases lying between them. This CDR3 is CASSLGVGRWGSPLHF. The DNA of the CDR3 is TGTGCCAGCAGTTTAGGGGTAGGGAGGTGGGGATCACCCCTCCACTTT.

The table lists this clonotype with a few counts. V is TRBV4-3 and J is TRBJ2-1, with TRBD2 matching over 10 bases. Germline trimming cut 1 base from V and 9 bases from J; bases unmatched to any gene: 12. CDR3 size: 17 residues. The V gene's germline CDR1 is LGHNA and CDR2 YSLEER. CDR3 residues: CASSQVPSGGAGGEQFF. The CDR3 coding sequence is TGCGCCAGCAGCCAAGTACCGAGCGGGGGGGCCGGGGGTGAGCAGTTCTTC.

This clonotype was counted only a few times. CDR3 region: CSARLAGADTDTQYF. The DNA of the CDR3 is TGCAGTGCTAGGTTAGCGGGGGCCGACACAGATACGCAGTATTTT. This chain joins TRBV20-1 and TRBJ2-3; 9 bases fit TRBD2. The CDR3 length is 15 residues. V was pared by 3 bases and J by 2 bases, with 6 bases of the junction left unmatched. Per germline, CDR1 DFQATT and CDR2 SNEGSKA (reference sequence).

This clonotype showed up many times. V and J are TRBV6-2 or TRBV6-3 and TRBJ2-6, with 10 bases that match TRBD1. Germline CDR1 reads MNHEY; CDR2 reads SVGEGT. The ends lost 4 bases at V and 0 bases at J; junction bases unmatched: 0. The length of the CDR3 is 16 residues. CDR3 nucleotide sequence: TGTGCCAGCAGTTGGACAGGGGGCTCTGGGGCCAACGTCCTGACTTTC. Its translation is CASSWTGGSGANVLTF.

There are many counts of this clonotype. The J gene is TRBJ2-1, the V gene TRBV9; the D is unclear. Trimming shortened V by 4 bases and J by 9 bases, and 14 bases separated the two germline ends. Per the germline V gene, CDR1 is SGDLS and CDR2 is YYNGEE. The CDR3 runs 13 residues. CDR3 residues: CASSQFLWSEQFF. For the CDR3, the DNA is TGTGCCAGCAGCCAATTCCTATGGAGTGAGCAGTTCTTC.

This CDR3 reads CASSPRALNEQFF. CDR3 coding DNA: TGTGCCAGCAGCCCCCGGGCTCTCAATGAGCAGTTCTTC. V is TRBV7-6 and J is TRBJ2-1; D is uncertain. The CDR3 spans 13 residues. Trimming pared 5 bases from V and 6 bases from J, leaving 11 bases between. Germline CDR1 reads SGHVS; CDR2 reads FNYEAQ.

This clonotype appeared many times. The J gene is TRBJ2-3, the V gene TRBV5-1; unclear D gene. CDR3 length: 15 amino acids. V lost 0 bases and J 3 bases, leaving 11 bases between the germline ends. From germline, CDR1 is SGHRS and CDR2 YFSETQ. CDR3 coding DNA: TGCGCCAGCAGCTTGGTGGCCAAAGAAACAGATACGCAGTATTTT. Protein: CASSLVAKETDTQYF. The variable domain in full, completed from reference TRBV5-1 and TRBJ2-3, reads KAGVTQTPRYLIKTRGQQVTLSCSPISGHRSVSWYQQTPGQGLQFLFEYFSETQRNKGNFPGRFSGRQFSNSRSEMNVSTLELGDSALYLCASSLVAKETDTQYFGPGTRLTVL.

This clonotype has at least ten counts. The V call is TRBV10-3, the J call TRBJ1-2; 9 bases are a match to TRBD1. J lost 3 bases, V lost 7 bases, and 15 bases had no gene match. The CDR3 consists of 17 residues. CDR1 is ENHRY and CDR2 is SYGVKD in the germline V gene. The CDR3 DNA follows: TGTGCCATCACCGCGGGACAGGGTATTTCGCCGGACTATGGCTACACCTTC. It specifies CAITAGQGISPDYGYTF.